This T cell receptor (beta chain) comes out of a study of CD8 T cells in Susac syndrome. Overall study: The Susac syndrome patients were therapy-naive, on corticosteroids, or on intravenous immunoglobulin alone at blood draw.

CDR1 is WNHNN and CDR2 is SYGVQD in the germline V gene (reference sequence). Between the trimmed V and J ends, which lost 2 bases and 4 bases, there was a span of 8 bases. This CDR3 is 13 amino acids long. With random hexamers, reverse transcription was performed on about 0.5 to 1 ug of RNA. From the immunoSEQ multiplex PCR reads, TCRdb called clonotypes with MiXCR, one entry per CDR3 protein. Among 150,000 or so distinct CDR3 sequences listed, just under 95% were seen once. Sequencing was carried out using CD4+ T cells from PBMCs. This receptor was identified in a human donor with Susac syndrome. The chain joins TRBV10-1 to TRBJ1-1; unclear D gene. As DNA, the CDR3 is TGCGCCAGCAGTGAGATGGTTGGCACTGAAGCTTTCTTT. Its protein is CASSEMVGTEAFF.